Below, 22 T cell receptor beta chains from the same sample are listed, as sequenced in a study of blood T cell repertoires in COVID-19. The table came from immunoSEQ multiplex PCR; TCRdb's copy has only in-frame clones and leaves some out. The table lists fewer than 350,000 clones, around 90% of them singletons. The specimen sequenced was peripheral blood. The origin of the receptors is a man younger than 30 with active or convalescent COVID-19.

The chain has TRBV18 and TRBJ1-6, with 10 bases matching TRBD1. The CDR3 totals 14 residues. After removal of 6 bases from V and 10 bases from J, the junction contained 6 bases not matched to a gene. The germline gives CDR1 KGHSH, CDR2 LQKENI. Here the CDR3 reads CASSRTGGKSPLHF. CDR3 coding DNA: TGTGCCAGCTCCAGGACAGGGGGGAAATCACCCCTCCACTTT.

Remarks on this clone: The same CDR3 also results from other DNA sequences found in this sample. The rearrangement links TRBV25-1 to TRBJ2-7; D possibly corresponds to TRBD1 (6 bases). Per the germline V gene, CDR1 is MGHDK and CDR2 is SYGVNS. The CDR3 sequence is 11 residues long. Trimming shortened V by 6 bases and J by 4 bases, and 7 bases separated the two germline ends. The CDR3 is CASSQGYEQYF. The CDR3 DNA is TGTGCCAGCAGCCAGGGGTACGAGCAGTACTTC.

The J gene is TRBJ2-3, the V gene TRBV27; TRBD2 agrees at 10 bases. Germline V lookup: CDR1 MNHEY, CDR2 SMNVEV (reference sequence). This CDR3 comprises 16 residues. J was trimmed by 2 bases and V by 5 bases; bases with no gene match: 7. The CDR3 nucleotides read TGTGCCAGCAGTGTCTTAGCGGGGGGTCCCACAGATACGCAGTATTTT. It encodes CASSVLAGGPTDTQYF.

This sequence joins TRBV5-1 and TRBJ2-2; D call uncertain. V was trimmed by 4 bases and J by 0 bases, leaving 10 bases between them. CDR3 length: 15 residues. From germline, CDR1 is SGHRS and CDR2 YFSETQ. DNA of the CDR3: TGCGCCAGCAGCCTTGAGCTACCGAACACCGGGGAGCTGTTTTTT. Amino acids: CASSLELPNTGELFF.

This chain links TRBV4-3 with TRBJ2-1, with 8 nucleotides matching TRBD2. CDR1 is LGHNA, CDR2 YSLEER, per germline. Germline trimming cut 8 bases from V and 7 bases from J; bases unmatched to any gene: 7. The CDR3 contains 13 residues. The CDR3 loop is CASAVGGANEQFF. CDR3 DNA sequence: TGCGCCAGCGCTGTCGGGGGGGCGAATGAGCAGTTCTTC.

The table lists this clone with a few counts. The chain recombines TRBV27 with TRBJ2-1; D might be TRBD1 (6 bases). Trimming left V 7 bases short and J 1 base short, with 17 bases between. From germline, CDR1 is MNHEY and CDR2 SMNVEV (reference sequence). This CDR3 has 16 amino acids. CDR3 bases: TGTGCCAGCAAAACAAGAACAGGGTTTTCCTACAATGAGCAGTTCTTC. Translated: CASKTRTGFSYNEQFF.

This chain uses TRBV7-3 with TRBJ2-6; D might be TRBD2 (6 bases). Germline-derived CDR1 and CDR2 are SGHTA and FQGTGA. Trimming stripped 2 bases from V and 1 base from J, with 21 bases between. This CDR3 spans 20 amino acids. As DNA, the CDR3 is TGTGCCAGCAGCTTATACGCGACCGGACTACTTGAGTCTGGGGCCAACGTCCTGACTTTC. Residues: CASSLYATGLLESGANVLTF.

The rearrangement joins TRBV3-1 (or the pseudogene TRBV3-2) to TRBJ2-1; 9 bases are a match to TRBD1. CDR1 LGHDT and CDR2 YNNKEL come from the germline V gene (reference sequence). V lost 4 bases, J lost 6 bases, and 16 bases stayed unmatched. The CDR3 covers 18 residues. The CDR3 here is CASSPSSNTGTGSNEQFF. The DNA for the CDR3 is TGTGCCAGCAGCCCGTCTTCCAATACCGGGACAGGGAGCAATGAGCAGTTCTTC.

The V and J genes are TRBV10-1 and TRBJ2-3; 9 bases fit TRBD2. This CDR3 has 12 amino acids. The V segment lost 11 bases and the J segment 4 bases; nucleotides outside the gene matches: 4. The germline V gene has CDR1 WNHNN and CDR2 SYGVQD (reference sequence). In nucleotides, the CDR3 is TGCGCCTCGGCTAGCGGGGCAGATACGCAGTATTTT. It codes for CASASGADTQYF.

This clone was picked up a small number of times. For the CDR3, the DNA is TGCGCCAGCAGTCTAGCGGGGGGGCGGGGCACAGATACGCAGTATTTT. This sequence encodes CASSLAGGRGTDTQYF. This sequence joins TRBV4-1 and TRBJ2-3; TRBD2 agrees at 12 bases. The trim removed 6 bases at V and 1 base at J, leaving 5 bases unmatched. Germline loops: CDR1 MGHRA, CDR2 YSYEKL. This CDR3 contains 16 residues.

This clone was counted many times. This chain links TRBV7-9 with TRBJ1-1; no definite D call. Germline values: CDR1 SEHNR, CDR2 FQNEAQ (reference sequence). V was clipped by 5 bases and J by 0 bases, with 7 bases between them. This CDR3 has 13 amino acids. The CDR3 sequence is CASSTQLNTEAFF. The CDR3 nucleotides are TGTGCCAGCAGCACCCAGTTGAACACTGAAGCTTTCTTT.

Comment on this clone: The same CDR3 arises from other DNA sequences in this sample as well. This chain uses TRBV2 with TRBJ1-2, with unresolved D. Germline loops: CDR1 SNHLY, CDR2 FYNNEI. V was pared by 8 bases and J by 5 bases, with 9 bases between. The CDR3 length is 11 residues. In nucleotides, the CDR3 is TGTGCCAGCTCGTCCCAGTATGGCTACACCTTC. It is translated as CASSSQYGYTF.

This rearrangement joins TRBV12-5 to TRBJ1-6, with a possible D match to TRBD1 (5 bases). Germline V CDR1 and CDR2: LGHNT, FRNRAP. Trimming cost V 1 base and J 9 bases, with 7 bases left between them. This CDR3 region has 13 residues. The CDR3 DNA follows: TGTGCTAGTGGTTTGGGGGGGGGTTCACCCCTCCACTTT. This codes for CASGLGGGSPLHF.

This sequence joins TRBV2 and TRBJ1-6; 7 nucleotides align to TRBD1. This CDR3 is 15 amino acids long. Germline V gene data show CDR1 as SNHLY and CDR2 as FYNNEI. The V segment lost 10 bases and the J segment 0 bases; nucleotides outside the gene matches: 6. Written as DNA, the CDR3 is TGTGCCACCGGACAGGAGAGCTCCTATAATTCACCCCTCCACTTT. This gives the protein CATGQESSYNSPLHF. Variable domain in full (rest from reference TRBV2 and TRBJ1-6): EPEVTQTPSHQVTQMGQEVILRCVPISNHLYFYWYRQILGQKVEFLVSFYNNEISEKSEIFDDQFSVERPDGSNFTLKIRSTKLEDSAMYFCATGQESSYNSPLHFGNGTRLTVT.

The V and J genes are TRBV13 and TRBJ2-5, with 9 nucleotides matching TRBD2. Germline values: CDR1 PRHDT, CDR2 FYEKMQ (reference sequence). V shed 2 bases and J 5 bases; nucleotides not matched to a gene: 6. The CDR3 extends over 15 amino acids. CDR3 bases: TGTGCCAGCAGCTTAATCTTAGCGGGGGTGGAGACCCAGTACTTC. This gives the protein CASSLILAGVETQYF.

The chain recombines TRBV29-1 with TRBJ1-4, with 8 bases identical to TRBD1. This CDR3 has 14 amino acids. The germline gives CDR1 SQVTM, CDR2 ANQGSEA. V lost 5 bases and J lost 4; bases outside the gene matches: 6. The CDR3, as DNA: TGCAGCGTTCTCCAGGGGGCTTATAATGAAAAACTGTTTTTT. It is translated as CSVLQGAYNEKLFF.

The chain combines TRBV7-3 with TRBJ2-1, with TRBD2 matching over 12 bases. The germline V gene encodes CDR1 SGHTA and CDR2 FQGTGA. The CDR3 has 17 residues. V lost 2 bases to trimming and J lost 4 bases; unmatched junction nucleotides: 6. CDR3 sequence reads: CASSLGLAGGPYNEQFF. CDR3 in DNA: TGTGCCAGCAGCTTAGGGCTAGCGGGGGGGCCTTACAATGAGCAGTTCTTC.

This clone was recorded once. The V call is TRBV12-5, the J call TRBJ2-2, with D possibly matching TRBD1 (5 bases). CDR1 is LGHNT, CDR2 FRNRAP, per germline. The CDR3 runs to 17 residues. V was clipped by 0 bases and J by 8 bases, with 19 bases between them. The CDR3 coding sequence is TGTGCTAGTGGTTTGGTCACCCAAAGGGGATTATCGGGGGAGCTGTTTTTT. Its protein product is CASGLVTQRGLSGELFF.

J is TRBJ2-3 and V is TRBV24-1; maybe TRBD1 (5 bases). V lost 7 bases to trimming and J lost 3 bases, with 13 bases between them. Germline loops: CDR1 KGHDR, CDR2 SFDVKD. The CDR3 consists of 14 residues. Here the CDR3 reads CATSLGVGTDTQYF. The CDR3 nucleotides read TGTGCCACCAGCCTAGGGGTTGGTACAGATACGCAGTATTTT.

The chain carries TRBV20-1 and TRBJ1-2; D not certain. Trimming removed 3 bases at V and 8 bases at J, with 13 bases between. The CDR3 is 12 residues long. Germline V gene lookup returns CDR1 DFQATT and CDR2 SNEGSKA (reference sequence). The CDR3 nucleotides read TGCAGTGCTAGTATTCCGGGAGGGGGCTACACCTTC. Amino acids: CSASIPGGGYTF.

The chain is built from TRBV20-1 and TRBJ1-2, with D maybe TRBD1 (5 bases). CDR3 length equals 11 residues. Between the trimmed V and J ends, which lost 6 bases and 3 bases, there was a span of 8 bases. Germline V gives CDR1 DFQATT, CDR2 SNEGSKA (reference sequence). CDR3: CSAPTDYGYTF. In DNA form, the CDR3 reads TGCAGTGCCCCGACAGACTATGGCTACACCTTC.

The rearrangement joins TRBV19 to TRBJ1-2, with 9 bases that match TRBD1. This CDR3 is built from 14 residues. V lost 3 bases to trimming and J lost 6 bases; unmatched junction nucleotides: 5. Germline V gene lookup returns CDR1 LNHDA and CDR2 SQIVND (reference sequence). The CDR3 sequence is CASSIVTGGHGYTF. The CDR3 DNA sequence: TGTGCCAGTAGTATTGTCACAGGGGGCCATGGCTACACCTTC.